This TCR beta chain was observed in a study of OX40 agonist ivuxolimab in advanced cancers. Study-level information: Ivuxolimab was delivered to patients intravenously every 2 weeks at doses spanning 0.01 to 10 mg/kg. General study points: CD8+ T cells showed, on average, more clonal expansion than CD4+ cells. What antigens the expanded peripheral T cells recognized was never established.

The CDR3 extends over 15 amino acids. Trimming removed 4 bases at V and 8 bases at J, with 18 bases between. The V gene's germline CDR1 is SEHNR and CDR2 FQNEAQ (reference sequence). Profiled with immunoSEQ multiplex PCR; TCRdb holds only in-frame clones, not every one. The profile covers approximately 69,000 clones, with around 94% appearing a single time and 15% to 18% taken by the ten largest. As to this clone: Its specificity is unknown.

This rearrangement joins TRBV7-9 to TRBJ2-1; D is unclear. The source of this sequence is an adult with an advanced solid tumor such as melanoma, head and neck, liver or kidney cancer. This specimen was CD4+ or CD8+ T cells sorted from blood, taken in a trial of the OX40 agonist ivuxolimab. The CDR3 nucleotides are TGTGCCAGCAGCTCCCCTAACAGTCAATGGGATGAGCAGTTCTTC. It yields the protein CASSSPNSQWDEQFF. Based on the CDR3 plus reference TRBV7-9 and TRBJ2-1, the full variable domain is DTGVSQNPRHKITKRGQNVTFRCDPISEHNRLYWYRQTLGQGPEFLTYFQNEAQLEKSRLLSDRFSAERPKGSFSTLEIQRTEQGDSAMYLCASSSPNSQWDEQFFGPGTRLTVL.